The rows below give T cell receptor beta chains drawn from one sample of a study of T cell responses to AZD1222 COVID-19 vaccine. Libraries were prepared by immunoSEQ multiplex PCR; TCRdb keeps only in-frame clonotypes and omits some of them. The data hold about 160,000 clones, with about 91% observed a single time. The starting material was peripheral blood, obtained 28 days after the second AZD1222 dose. These receptors originate from an adult who received the AZD1222 COVID-19 vaccine. Each CDR3 is given without its conserved first and last residue. A D gene is named only where the DNA matches it firmly.

D: TRBD2
V: TRBV5-1
J: TRBJ2-7
CDR3: ASSLVAGSSYEQY

D: NA
V: TRBV10-3
J: TRBJ1-6
CDR3: AISDLGSNSPLH

D: TRBD2
V: TRBV7-9
J: TRBJ2-5
CDR3: ASSFSLAGASGETQY

D: TRBD1
V: TRBV5-6
J: TRBJ2-7
CDR3: ASSLLSRDSYEQY

D: NA
V: TRBV18
J: TRBJ1-6
CDR3: ASSRTSTGLAYSPLH

D: NA
V: TRBV18
J: TRBJ2-7
CDR3: ASSRARPDEQY

D: NA
V: TRBV21-1
J: TRBJ1-6
CDR3: ASSKCRQGAGNSPLH

D: TRBD1
V: TRBV5-6
J: TRBJ2-7
CDR3: ASSLIDRESYEQY

D: TRBD1
V: TRBV5-1
J: TRBJ2-7
CDR3: ASSSGQVTGEQY

D: NA
V: TRBV29-1
J: TRBJ1-3
CDR3: SVVLDRAGNTIY

D: NA
V: TRBV18
J: TRBJ1-1
CDR3: ASSPLATSTDTEAF

D: NA
V: TRBV27
J: TRBJ2-3
CDR3: ASSLTRTPDTQY

D: TRBD1
V: TRBV11-2
J: TRBJ1-4
CDR3: ASSRSGQGGSEKLF

D: TRBD1
V: TRBV4-2
J: TRBJ2-1
CDR3: ASSRQGSNEQF

D: NA
V: TRBV3-1/TRBV3-2
J: TRBJ1-4
CDR3: ASSLSRQGGEKLF

D: TRBD2
V: TRBV18
J: TRBJ2-1
CDR3: ASSPWRGGQYNEQF